Here is one T cell receptor beta chain with its context. Its antigen is still unknown. Germline is not matched at one junction end, which may reflect a read error. These data originate in a study of molecular identifiers for immune sequencing clone quantification. About the study: Naive CD8 RNA (20,000 or 100,000 cells) was divided into five aliquots, with four sequenced.

The bulk TCR libraries were made with methods described before and with listed TCR primers. TCRdb passed the PCR reads through MiXCR, listing each CDR3 protein once. The sample contains about 640,000 distinct CDR3 sequences, 15% to 20% of which appear only once. Study outcomes and limitations: Clones above 20 RNA copies held over 99% of effector molecules, under 1% in naive cells.

The V gene's germline CDR1 is LNHDA and CDR2 SQIVND (reference sequence). This CDR3 has 14 residues. The sample was naive CD8+ T cells from blood, with Jurkat cell RNA spiked in. The subset was: FACS-sorted CD8+CD4-CCR7+CD45RA+ naive T cells. The chain is built from TRBV19 and TRBJ2-1; D is possibly TRBD1 or TRBD2 (5 bases each). This TCR was sampled from a human donor in good health. Some libraries in this study had Jurkat cell RNA spiked in. CDR3 sequence reads: CASSIRMGVHEQLF. In DNA, the CDR3 is TGTGCCAGTAGTATTCGAATGGGGGTCCATGAGCAGCTCTTC.